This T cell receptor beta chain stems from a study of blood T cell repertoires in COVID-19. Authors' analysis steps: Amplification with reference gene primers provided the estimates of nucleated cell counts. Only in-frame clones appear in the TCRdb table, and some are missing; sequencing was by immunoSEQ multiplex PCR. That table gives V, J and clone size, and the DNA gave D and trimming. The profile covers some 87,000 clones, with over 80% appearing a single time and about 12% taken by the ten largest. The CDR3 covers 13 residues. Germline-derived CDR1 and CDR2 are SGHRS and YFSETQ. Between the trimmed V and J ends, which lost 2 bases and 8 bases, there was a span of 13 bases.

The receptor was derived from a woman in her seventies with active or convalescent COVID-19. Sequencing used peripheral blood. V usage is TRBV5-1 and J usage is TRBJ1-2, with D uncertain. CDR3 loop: CASSLPTSGGYTF. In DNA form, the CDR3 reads TGCGCCAGCAGCTTACCGACGTCGGGAGGCTACACCTTC.